A selection of T cell receptor beta chains follows, all from one sample in a study of CD8+CD57+ T cells in acquired aplastic anemia. TCRdb reprocessed the reads via MiXCR and lists one record per CDR3 protein. The repertoire holds some 70,000 distinct CDR3 sequences, with 45% to 60% as singletons. Sample: sorted CD4+, CD8+, or CD8+CD57+ T cells (not recorded which) from PBMCs. The receptors shown here come from a human donor in good health, serving as a control. Each CDR3 is given with its conserved first and last residue.

v_gene	j_gene	CDR3aa
TRBV30	TRBJ2-1	CAWRESSSPYNEQFF
TRBV7-9	TRBJ2-1	CASSLVLSNEQFF
TRBV2	TRBJ1-3	CASTPSGNTIYF
TRBV6-4	TRBJ1-2	CARSDVGPGQGVDGYTF
TRBV7-2	TRBJ1-2	CASTDRTGNYGYTF
TRBV4-2	TRBJ1-3	CASSQDLGQISRNAIYF
TRBV7-9	TRBJ2-1	CASSLSGGSYNEQFF
TRBV2	TRBJ1-5	CASKGRGGNQPQHF
TRBV4-1	TRBJ1-1	CASSQVTGSVGEAFF
TRBV7-2	TRBJ1-6	CASSLAPGIRSPLHF
TRBV7-9	TRBJ1-4	CASSQYRVDLGKLFF
TRBV20-1	TRBJ1-1	CSAEVGGERNTEAFF
TRBV7-9	TRBJ1-2	CASSYTQGGYTF
TRBV19	TRBJ1-2	CASSKGQANYGYTF
TRBV30	TRBJ2-2	CAWGTGAGTGELFF
TRBV9	TRBJ2-3	CASSSPGDGTDTQYF
TRBV10-2	TRBJ1-2	CASSESAGSYGYTF
TRBV7-7	TRBJ2-3	CASSLGGPTDTQYF
TRBV25-1	TRBJ2-7	CASSDLAGSYEQYF
TRBV5-1	TRBJ2-5	CASSLAGTGKETQYF
TRBV30	TRBJ2-5	CAGTGEETQYF
TRBV7-9	TRBJ2-7	CASSTTSGVEQYF
TRBV5-6	TRBJ1-2	CASSLGGQGAANYGYTF
TRBV19	TRBJ2-5	CASRSPGPRQETQYF
TRBV29-1	TRBJ2-7	CSVEGLAGVYEQYF